This TCR beta chain was captured by sequencing in a study of radiotherapy plus CTLA-4 blockade in lung cancer. Findings and caveats of the study: Peripheral blood showed expansion of tumor-derived TCR clones after radiotherapy and ipilimumab. Together with interferon-beta, which increased in serum after radiation, early dynamic changes in blood T cell clones were reportedly the best predictors of response.

Germline CDR1 reads SGHAT; CDR2 reads FQNNGV. The germline V and J ends were trimmed by 3 bases and 3 bases, with 3 bases remaining between them. The CDR3 consists of 12 residues. This clone appeared a few times. Its target is not known. Clones were read by immunoSEQ multiplex PCR, and TCRdb kept only the in-frame ones, dropping some. This sample has over 50,000 clones, with more than 60% found just once. Chemo-refractory metastatic non-small-cell lung cancer patients were treated with focal radiation plus CTLA-4 blockade with ipilimumab. The TCR originated in a human donor with non-small cell lung cancer who had a partial response to radiotherapy plus ipilimumab. Source: peripheral blood, taken from a patient treated with radiotherapy plus ipilimumab. The chain links TRBV11-2 to TRBJ1-3; D not certain. The CDR3 DNA reads as TGTGCCAGCAGCTTCGGTGGAAACACCATATATTTT. Amino acids: CASSFGGNTIYF.